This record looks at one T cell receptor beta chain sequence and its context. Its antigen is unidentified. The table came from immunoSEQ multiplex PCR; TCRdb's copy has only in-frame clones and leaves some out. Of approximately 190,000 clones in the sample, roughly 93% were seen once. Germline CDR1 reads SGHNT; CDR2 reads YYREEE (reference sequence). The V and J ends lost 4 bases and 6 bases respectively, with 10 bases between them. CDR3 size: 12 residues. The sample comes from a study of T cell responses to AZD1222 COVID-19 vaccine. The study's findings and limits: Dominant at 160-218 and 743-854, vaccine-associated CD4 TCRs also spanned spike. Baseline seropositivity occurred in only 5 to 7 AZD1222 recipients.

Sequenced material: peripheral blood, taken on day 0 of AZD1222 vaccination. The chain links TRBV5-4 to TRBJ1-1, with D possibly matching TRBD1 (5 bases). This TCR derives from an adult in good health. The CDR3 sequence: CASSRGPAEAFF. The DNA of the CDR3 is TGTGCCAGCAGCAGGGGTCCGGCTGAAGCTTTCTTT.